Sequencing of this T cell receptor beta chain was carried out in a study of T cells in women clearing cervical HPV infection. Study-wide results and caveats: TRBV6-7 relative abundance averaged roughly 0.099% in cases and 0.15% to 0.2% in controls. A classifier using richness and V gene abundances reached an AUC of roughly 0.83.

Notes on this clone: Its antigen remains unidentified. The read ends 3 residues shy of where the CDR3 ends; the end is completed using the germline J gene.

Measured with immunoSEQ multiplex PCR; TCRdb has only the in-frame clones, and not every one. This sample's table has tens of thousands of clones. HPV was found by MY09/MY11 PCR and dot-blot genotyping. CDR3 length equals 15 residues. Trimming at V came to 3 bases and at J to 5 bases, leaving 8 bases not matched to a gene. Germline loops: CDR1 SGHDN, CDR2 FVKESK. The chain recombines TRBV14 with TRBJ2-5, with TRBD2 identical over 8 bases. The sequencing sample was made of blood buffy coat. The receptor comes from a woman aged 18-69 years with a cervical HPV16 infection that either progressed to CIN3+ or cleared (not recorded which). The CDR3 bases that were read are TGTGCCAGCAGCCAGCGCCTAGCGGGTTGGGAGACC. Its protein product is CASSQRLAGWET. The whole CDR3 protein is CASSQRLAGWETQYF.